The subject of this entry is one TCR beta chain. The target antigen is unknown. This specimen belongs to a study of molecular identifiers for immune sequencing clone quantification. Input for naive CD8 libraries was about 17,000 to 1,100,000 sorted cells; the RNA fraction used was 10%, 30% or 50%. The CDR3 consists of 15 residues. V gave up 4 bases and J gave up 3 bases; unmatched junction bases: 9. Per germline, CDR1 DFQATT and CDR2 SNEGSKA (reference sequence). Making the bulk TCR libraries relied on previously described methods and listed TCR primers. TCRdb re-derived calls from the PCR reads in MiXCR, one entry per CDR3 protein. The sample gives around 470,000 distinct CDR3 sequences, over 20% of which show up once; 0.65% to 0.95% is in the top ten. Study-wide results and limits: Among effectors, clones above 20 RNA copies held over 97% of molecules; among naive cells, under 1%.

Sequenced input: naive CD8+ T cells from blood, with Jurkat cell RNA spiked in. Noted subset: FACS-sorted CD8+CD4-CCR7+CD45RA+ naive T cells. V usage is TRBV20-1 and J usage is TRBJ2-7, with 10 bases identical to TRBD2. The clonotype originates from a human donor in good health. Some libraries in this study had Jurkat cell RNA spiked in. The CDR3 bases are TGCAGTGCTACAAACGGACTAGCGGTAGACTACGAGCAGTACTTC. Residues: CSATNGLAVDYEQYF.